This is a list of T cell receptor beta chains from one sample in a study of blood T cell repertoires in COVID-19. Using immunoSEQ multiplex PCR, the repertoire was profiled, and TCRdb retains in-frame clones only, with some absent. The profile shows approximately 220,000 clones, 85% of them singletons. The specimen was PBMCs or T cells enriched from blood (not recorded which). The receptors were gathered from a middle-aged man who had recovered from COVID-19. Both conserved end residues are part of each CDR3.

v_gene: TRBV5-1
j_gene: TRBJ2-7
CDR3aa: CAGSLSSGPTYEQYF

v_gene: TRBV18
j_gene: TRBJ2-6
CDR3aa: CASSDSGNLAFSGANVLTF

v_gene: TRBV9
j_gene: TRBJ2-1
CDR3aa: CASSPGLAGPYNEQFF

v_gene: TRBV27
j_gene: TRBJ2-1
CDR3aa: CASSMGQGPYNEQFF

v_gene: TRBV28
j_gene: TRBJ2-1
CDR3aa: CASSPPRNEQFF

v_gene: TRBV7-2
j_gene: TRBJ1-4
CDR3aa: CASSFGLVATNEKLFF

v_gene: TRBV6-1
j_gene: TRBJ2-5
CDR3aa: CASSEEAGRQETQYF

v_gene: TRBV20-1
j_gene: TRBJ2-7
CDR3aa: CSASAGGVTYEQYF

v_gene: TRBV9
j_gene: TRBJ1-1
CDR3aa: CASSSLTGTGVPEAFF

v_gene: TRBV7-2
j_gene: TRBJ2-5
CDR3aa: CASSILSGRNQETQYF

v_gene: TRBV9
j_gene: TRBJ2-1
CDR3aa: CASSAPRGWNEQFF

v_gene: TRBV5-1
j_gene: TRBJ2-1
CDR3aa: CASSLSVLLESNEQFF

v_gene: TRBV6-5
j_gene: TRBJ1-2
CDR3aa: CASRADRVDGYTF

v_gene: TRBV28
j_gene: TRBJ1-2
CDR3aa: CASHPQGQGVFYGYTF

v_gene: TRBV6-1
j_gene: TRBJ1-2
CDR3aa: CASSGDRDRGPGDYGYTF

v_gene: TRBV12-5
j_gene: TRBJ2-1
CDR3aa: CASGLQGLEQFF

v_gene: TRBV3-1/TRBV3-2
j_gene: TRBJ2-7
CDR3aa: CASSHPGQGSSYEQYF

v_gene: TRBV5-1
j_gene: TRBJ2-1
CDR3aa: CASSLRQREGYNEQFF

v_gene: TRBV11-2
j_gene: TRBJ2-1
CDR3aa: CASSLTYNEQFF

v_gene: TRBV27
j_gene: TRBJ2-1
CDR3aa: CASSLTSGLGPEQFF

v_gene: TRBV13
j_gene: TRBJ2-2
CDR3aa: CATPRGAHTGELFF

v_gene: TRBV25-1
j_gene: TRBJ2-2
CDR3aa: CASTYTGELFF

v_gene: TRBV21-1
j_gene: TRBJ2-7
CDR3aa: CASSQTGQGGSYEQYF